The 25 T cell receptor beta chains below come from one sample, sequenced in a study of blood T cell repertoires in COVID-19. Using immunoSEQ multiplex PCR, the repertoire was profiled, and TCRdb retains in-frame clones only, with some absent. The sample includes roughly 220,000 clones, roughly four fifths seen only once; the top ten take less than 2.5%. The sequencing input was peripheral blood. Receptors were obtained from a woman aged 55-70 years with acute or convalescent COVID-19.

The rearrangement joins TRBV11-2 to TRBJ1-1; D unclear. Trimming cost V 4 bases and J 4 bases, with 13 bases left between them. The CDR3 covers 14 residues. Germline CDR1 is SGHAT and CDR2 is FQNNGV. Here the CDR3 DNA reads TGTGCCAGCAGCTCTAACGCGGGCGGCACTGAAGCTTTCTTT. Its protein product is CASSSNAGGTEAFF.

This sequence joins TRBV2 and TRBJ2-3, with D maybe TRBD1 (5 bases). The CDR3 runs to 15 residues. CDR1 SNHLY and CDR2 FYNNEI come from the germline V gene. Trimming stripped 3 bases from V and 0 bases from J, with 10 bases between. Here the CDR3 reads CASSDQGISTDTQYF. The CDR3 DNA is TGTGCCAGCAGTGACCAGGGAATTAGCACAGATACGCAGTATTTT.

This rearrangement joins TRBV30 to TRBJ1-3; possibly TRBD1 for D (6 bases). CDR3 length equals 13 residues. The V end was cut by 3 bases, the J end by 0 bases, with 6 bases between. Germline V CDR1 and CDR2: GTSNPN, SVGIG (reference sequence). The CDR3: CAWRQGSGNTIYF. CDR3 nucleotides: TGTGCCTGGAGACAGGGCTCTGGAAACACCATATATTTT.

V gene TRBV11-2 combines with J gene TRBJ1-1; 7 bases are a match to TRBD1. Germline V gives CDR1 SGHAT, CDR2 FQNNGV. The length of the CDR3 is 15 residues. V gave up 4 bases and J gave up 4 bases; unmatched junction bases: 9. CDR3 region: CASSSRQGQGTEAFF. As DNA, the CDR3 is TGTGCCAGCAGCTCCCGACAGGGCCAGGGCACTGAAGCTTTCTTT. Supplemented by reference TRBV11-2 and TRBJ1-1, the full variable domain reads EAGVAQSPRYKIIEKRQSVAFWCNPISGHATLYWYQQILGQGPKLLIQFQNNGVVDDSQLPKDRFSAERLKGVDSTLKIQPAKLEDSAVYLCASSSRQGQGTEAFFGQGTRLTVV.

The rearrangement uses TRBV21-1 and TRBJ1-4. TRBV21-1 is deemed a pseudogene. CDR3 length equals 12 residues. The CDR3 region is CCGGAINEKLFF. The CDR3 DNA reads TGTTGCGGGGGGGCGATTAATGAAAAACTGTTTTTT.

The chain is built from TRBV7-9 and TRBJ1-1, with a possible D match to TRBD1 (5 bases). The CDR3 length is 14 residues. Germline values: CDR1 SEHNR, CDR2 FQNEAQ (reference sequence). Trimming cost V 1 base and J 6 bases, with 12 bases left between them. The DNA for the CDR3 is TGTGCCAGCAGCTTAGAGAGGGCGGGGGCTGAAGCTTTCTTT. This codes for CASSLERAGAEAFF. Full variable domain (rest looked up from reference TRBV7-9 and TRBJ1-1): DTGVSQNPRHKITKRGQNVTFRCDPISEHNRLYWYRQTLGQGPEFLTYFQNEAQLEKSRLLSDRFSAERPKGSFSTLEIQRTEQGDSAMYLCASSLERAGAEAFFGQGTRLTVV.

In this sample, this clone turned up once. The V and J genes are TRBV5-1 and TRBJ2-6; 7 nucleotides agree with TRBD1. With V trimmed by 4 bases and J by 0 bases, 4 bases remained unmatched. This CDR3 has 16 residues. Germline lookup yields CDR1 SGHRS and CDR2 YFSETQ. In DNA form, the CDR3 reads TGCGCCAGCAGCCTTGGGACAGCCTCTGGGGCCAACGTCCTGACTTTC. Its protein is CASSLGTASGANVLTF. Full variable domain (outside the CDR3, taken from reference TRBV5-1 and TRBJ2-6): KAGVTQTPRYLIKTRGQQVTLSCSPISGHRSVSWYQQTPGQGLQFLFEYFSETQRNKGNFPGRFSGRQFSNSRSEMNVSTLELGDSALYLCASSLGTASGANVLTFGAGSRLTVL.

The V gene is TRBV19, the J gene TRBJ1-1; D remains unclear. This CDR3 has 14 amino acids. CDR1 and CDR2 from the germline V gene are LNHDA and SQIVND (reference sequence). Trimming removed 6 bases at V and 4 bases at J, with 15 bases between. The CDR3 coding sequence is TGTGCCAGTAGAATCCGAGCACGGGGCACTGAAGCTTTCTTT. This sequence encodes CASRIRARGTEAFF.

The chain carries TRBV5-1 and TRBJ2-7, with 8 bases lining up with TRBD1. J lost 1 base, V lost 5 bases, and 8 bases had no gene match. Germline V CDR1 and CDR2: SGHRS, YFSETQ. CDR3 length: 15 residues. Written as DNA, the CDR3 is TGCGCCAGCAGTCCCGACAGGGGTTTATCCTACGAGCAGTACTTC. Translated, it gives CASSPDRGLSYEQYF. The variable domain in full, completed from reference TRBV5-1 and TRBJ2-7, reads KAGVTQTPRYLIKTRGQQVTLSCSPISGHRSVSWYQQTPGQGLQFLFEYFSETQRNKGNFPGRFSGRQFSNSRSEMNVSTLELGDSALYLCASSPDRGLSYEQYFGPGTRLTVT.

The chain joins TRBV7-2 to TRBJ1-2; 7 bases align to TRBD1. The CDR3 consists of 14 residues. V lost 3 bases, J lost 3 bases, and 4 bases stayed unmatched. Germline V gene data show CDR1 as SGHTA and CDR2 as FQGNSA. Here the CDR3 reads CASSFIQGYYGYTF. The CDR3 region has the DNA TGTGCCAGCAGCTTTATACAGGGGTACTATGGCTACACCTTC.

The chain combines TRBV5-1 with TRBJ1-1; D remains ambiguous. V lost 0 bases and J lost 0, with 6 bases in between. Germline CDR1 SGHRS, CDR2 YFSETQ. The CDR3 consists of 14 residues. CDR3 DNA: TGCGCCAGCAGCTTGGACAATGTGAACACTGAAGCTTTCTTT. Residues: CASSLDNVNTEAFF.

The chain has TRBV6-1 and TRBJ2-1; 11 nucleotides match TRBD2. The germline CDR1 and CDR2 sequences are MNHNS and SASEGT. The junction had 10 bases not matched to a gene; V was cut back by 2 bases and J by 7 bases. The length of the CDR3 is 17 residues. CDR3 sequence reads: CASSESYILAGANEQFF. The CDR3 nucleotides read TGTGCCAGCAGTGAAAGTTACATACTAGCGGGGGCAAATGAGCAGTTCTTC.

This clone was detected a few times. The chain couples TRBV3-1 (or the pseudogene TRBV3-2) to TRBJ2-5, with TRBD2 matching over 8 bases. Germline V gene lookup returns CDR1 LGHDT and CDR2 YNNKEL (reference sequence). The J segment lost 11 bases and the V segment lost 3 bases, leaving 14 bases of the junction unmatched. The CDR3 loop spans 15 amino acids. The CDR3 loop reads CASSQTGGRWSAQYF. The CDR3 nucleotides are TGTGCCAGCAGCCAGACGGGGGGGAGGTGGTCGGCTCAGTACTTC.

The chain joins TRBV6-1 to TRBJ1-2; no definite D call. CDR1 and CDR2 from the germline V gene are MNHNS and SASEGT. V lost 2 bases and J lost 7, with 11 bases in between. The CDR3 runs to 13 residues. The DNA for the CDR3 is TGTGCCAGCAGTGAATCAGCGGGTTTTGGCTACACCTTC. Translated, it gives CASSESAGFGYTF.

The chain couples TRBV2 to TRBJ2-7; possible D gene TRBD2, 5 bases. This CDR3 is 11 amino acids long. The V and J ends lost 7 bases and 6 bases respectively, with 10 bases between them. The germline gives CDR1 SNHLY, CDR2 FYNNEI. CDR3 amino acids: CASMIGGEQYF. In DNA, the CDR3 is TGTGCCAGCATGATAGGAGGCGAGCAGTACTTC.

V usage is TRBV5-5 and J usage is TRBJ1-1; 8 bases fit TRBD1. The germline V gene has CDR1 SGHKS and CDR2 YYEKEE (reference sequence). Trimming cost V 0 bases and J 0 bases; bases outside gene matches: 13. This CDR3 has 19 residues. In nucleotides, the CDR3 is TGTGCCAGCAGCTTGGTGGAGCAGGGGGCTACCGCTTTGAACACTGAAGCTTTCTTT. It codes for CASSLVEQGATALNTEAFF.

This clone was recorded once. The V call is TRBV20-1, the J call TRBJ2-7; D perhaps matches TRBD2 (5 bases). The CDR3 spans 11 residues. Trimming removed 7 bases from V and 1 base from J, with 8 bases in between. Germline-derived CDR1 and CDR2 are DFQATT and SNEGSKA (reference sequence). CDR3 in DNA: TGCAGTGGGAGGCTTTCCTACGAGCAGTACTTC. Its protein product is CSGRLSYEQYF.

The J gene is TRBJ1-2, the V gene TRBV28; TRBD1 matches at 7 bases. Per germline, CDR1 MDHEN and CDR2 SYDVKM. J was trimmed by 7 bases and V by 2 bases; bases with no gene match: 10. This CDR3 has 15 residues. The CDR3 DNA is TGTGCCAGCAGTTTAATCCACAGGGGCGAGGGTGGCTACACCTTC. This translates into CASSLIHRGEGGYTF.

The chain uses TRBV30 and TRBJ2-7, with D possibly TRBD1 on 6 matching bases. Germline CDR1 is GTSNPN and CDR2 is SVGIG (reference sequence). The CDR3 is 12 amino acids. The ends were cut back, 0 bases at V and 5 bases at J, with 8 bases in the middle. For the CDR3, the DNA is TGTGCCTGGAGTGTCAGGGGAAACGAGCAGTACTTC. This codes for CAWSVRGNEQYF.

The V and J genes are TRBV5-1 and TRBJ1-1; TRBD1 aligns across 9 bases. There are 13 residues in the CDR3. The V segment lost 5 bases and the J segment 5 bases; nucleotides outside the gene matches: 4. CDR1 and CDR2 (germline): SGHRS, YFSETQ. The CDR3 DNA is TGCGCCAGCAGACAACAGGGGGCGACTGAAGCTTTCTTT. Amino acids: CASRQQGATEAFF.

This clone has a handful of counts. This rearrangement joins TRBV30 to TRBJ1-5; D gene ambiguous. CDR3 length equals 17 residues. Trimming removed 1 base from V and 4 bases from J, with 20 bases in between. Per the germline V gene, CDR1 is GTSNPN and CDR2 is SVGIG (reference sequence). The CDR3 here is CAWSARGKRAPNQPQHF. The CDR3 coding sequence is TGTGCCTGGAGTGCCCGGGGTAAGCGGGCCCCAAATCAGCCCCAGCATTTT.

The chain carries TRBV13 and TRBJ2-2; D not resolved. CDR3 length: 13 residues. Germline lookup yields CDR1 PRHDT and CDR2 FYEKMQ (reference sequence). V lost 0 bases to trimming and J lost 7 bases, with 6 bases between them. Here the CDR3 DNA reads TGTGCCAGCAGCTTAGGCCTCGGCGGGGAGCTGTTTTTT. It specifies CASSLGLGGELFF.

About this clone itself: Other DNA variants within this sample encode the same CDR3. V usage is TRBV25-1 and J usage is TRBJ2-1, with 8 bases lining up with TRBD1. With V trimmed by 6 bases and J by 6 bases, 10 bases remained unmatched. The length of the CDR3 is 15 residues. Germline assignment: CDR1 MGHDK and CDR2 SYGVNS. The CDR3 spells CASREPGQGINEQFF. CDR3 sequence (DNA): TGTGCCAGCAGGGAGCCAGGACAGGGAATCAATGAGCAGTTCTTC.

In DNA, the CDR3 is TGTGCCAGCAGCCGACTAGCGGGGGCATCCTACAATGAGCAGTTCTTC. It is translated as CASSRLAGASYNEQFF. The chain uses TRBV5-6 and TRBJ2-1; 12 nucleotides align to TRBD2. In germline, CDR1 is SGHDT, CDR2 YYEEEE. V was clipped by 4 bases and J by 1 base; unmatched bases: 3. CDR3 length: 16 amino acids.

This clone has only a few counts. The chain is built from TRBV5-1 and TRBJ2-7, with TRBD1 identical over 9 bases. Trimming cost V 4 bases and J 4 bases; bases outside gene matches: 12. The length of the CDR3 is 16 residues. CDR1 SGHRS and CDR2 YFSETQ come from the germline V gene. CDR3 sequence: CASSPRTGTGTYEQYF. CDR3 in DNA: TGCGCCAGCAGCCCCAGAACCGGGACAGGGACGTACGAGCAGTACTTC.